This T cell receptor (beta chain) was sequenced in a study of blood T cell repertoires in COVID-19. Study as a whole: The analysed material was cDNA or gDNA that came from T cells, B-cell-depleted T cells, or PBMCs.

V was clipped by 7 bases and J by 5 bases, with 14 bases between them. Germline V gene sequence: CDR1 SQVTM, CDR2 ANQGSEA. The CDR3 covers 12 residues. In the source study's methods: Counts of nucleated cells, estimated from reference gene primer amplification, were obtained. Profiled with immunoSEQ multiplex PCR; TCRdb holds only in-frame clones, not every one. V and J calls and clone size are as listed in that table; D and trimming were resolved from the DNA. The table includes some 90,000 clones, 65% to 90% detected once. This chain connects TRBV29-1 to TRBJ2-5, with D maybe TRBD1 (5 bases). The TCR comes from a man in his 70s with active or convalescent COVID-19. The source material was peripheral blood. In DNA, the CDR3 is TGCAGCGCCCAGCCAGGGTCGGAGACCCAGTACTTC. Amino acid sequence: CSAQPGSETQYF.